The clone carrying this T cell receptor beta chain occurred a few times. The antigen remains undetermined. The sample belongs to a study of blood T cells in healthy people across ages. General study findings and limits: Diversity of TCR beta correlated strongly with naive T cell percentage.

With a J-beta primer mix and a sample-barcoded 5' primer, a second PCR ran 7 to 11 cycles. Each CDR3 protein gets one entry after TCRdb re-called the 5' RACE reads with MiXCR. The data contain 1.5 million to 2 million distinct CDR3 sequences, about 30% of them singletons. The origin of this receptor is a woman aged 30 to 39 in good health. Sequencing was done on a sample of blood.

CDR3 residues: CASSAQRPGLAAYEQYF. Written as DNA, the CDR3 is TGTGCCAGCAGCGCGCAACGACCGGGACTGGCAGCCTACGAGCAGTACTTC. The rearrangement links TRBV7-6 to TRBJ2-7; tentatively, D is TRBD2 (6 bases). The CDR3 is 17 amino acids. Germline-derived CDR1 and CDR2 are SGHVS and FNYEAQ. V shed 5 bases and J shed 2 bases, with 22 bases lying between them.